These T cell receptor beta chains were read from a single sample in a study of cytomegalovirus exposure and HLA in healthy donors. The data were produced by immunoSEQ multiplex PCR, yet TCRdb's version contains in-frame clones alone and is incomplete. Among more than 150,000 clones listed, 84% were seen once. The specimen sequenced was PBMCs. The receptors were sampled from a boy younger than 18 in good health and CMV-seronegative. CDR3s include the opening cysteine and the closing phenylalanine or tryptophan. The D gene is left open where the match is weak. Only some rows state a clone size, as once, few, many or a class for expanded clones.

clone size	D gene	V gene	J gene	CDR3 DNA	CDR3 protein
-	-	TRBV7-8	TRBJ2-7	TGTGCCAGCAGCTTTACAGGGAGGGACGAGCAGTACTTC	CASSFTGRDEQYF
-	-	TRBV30	TRBJ2-5	TGTGCCTGGAGTGTACGTAACAGGGTCGTTTCTGGCCAGTACTTC	CAWSVRNRVVSGQYF
few	TRBD2	TRBV19	TRBJ2-1	TGTGCCAGCCTCTCCGGGACTAGCTCCTACAATGAGCAGTTCTTC	CASLSGTSSYNEQFF
-	TRBD1	TRBV5-1	TRBJ1-6	TGCGCCAGCAGCTTGGGGGACAGGGTGGGTTCTGACTCACCCCTCCACTTT	CASSLGDRVGSDSPLHF
-	TRBD1	TRBV6-1	TRBJ2-3	TGTGCCAGCTCCAACGCACTCGAAGGGGGCACGCAGTATTTT	CASSNALEGGTQYF
-	-	TRBV6-5	TRBJ2-5	TGTGCCAGCAGAAGGACTATGCAAGAGACCCAGTACTTC	CASRRTMQETQYF
-	-	TRBV30	TRBJ1-2	TGTGCCTGGGCCGAAGAACGGGGCTACACCTTC	CAWAEERGYTF
-	TRBD2	TRBV27	TRBJ2-7	TGTGCCAGCAGCCTTAGCGGGGGGGCCACCTACGAGCAGTACTTC	CASSLSGGATYEQYF
few	TRBD1	TRBV5-6	TRBJ2-7	TGTGCCAGCAGCGACGGGACAGGGGGCAAGGTTTACGAGCAGTACTTC	CASSDGTGGKVYEQYF
-	TRBD1	TRBV9	TRBJ1-5	TGTGCCTGCAGCTCACAGGGGAACAATCAGCCCCAGCATTTT	CACSSQGNNQPQHF
-	TRBD1	TRBV2	TRBJ1-1	TGTGCCAGCAGGACAGGGGGGTCGTCTGAAGCTTTCTTT	CASRTGGSSEAFF
-	-	TRBV19	TRBJ1-2	TGTGCCAGTAGTATTGGCCGACGGGTAGCCGCTCCCCCCTACACCTTC	CASSIGRRVAAPPYTF
-	TRBD1	TRBV28	TRBJ1-6	TGTGCCAGCAGTTTATGGGGGACAGGGGCCTCCTATAATTCACCCCTCCACTTT	CASSLWGTGASYNSPLHF
-	-	TRBV2	TRBJ2-5	TGTGCCAGCAAGGTGGTTACGTGGGGGCCCGAAGAGACCCAGTACTTC	CASKVVTWGPEETQYF
-	-	TRBV6-1	TRBJ1-1	TGTGCCAGCAGTCCCCTGCGAACCGGGACAATGAAGGCTTTCTTT	CASSPLRTGTMKAFF
-	TRBD1	TRBV30	TRBJ2-7	TGTGCCTGGAGTCTAGGGCGGGACAGGGTCCACGAGCAGTACTTC	CAWSLGRDRVHEQYF
-	TRBD2	TRBV15	TRBJ2-2	TGTGCCACCAGCGCACAGGGTGTCACTAGCGGGGTCGGGGAGCTGTTTTTT	CATSAQGVTSGVGELFF
-	-	TRBV5-6	TRBJ2-7	TGTGCCAGCAGCTCGGGGTTAGGTGCTTCCTACGAGCAGTACTTC	CASSSGLGASYEQYF
few	TRBD1	TRBV5-1	TRBJ2-7	TGCGCCAGCAGCTGGGGGGACAGGTCTGACGAGCAGTACTTC	CASSWGDRSDEQYF
few	-	TRBV5-1	TRBJ2-7	TGCGCCAGCAGCCCCGAGCCCGCCTATTTCGAGCAGTACTTC	CASSPEPAYFEQYF
few	TRBD1	TRBV4-3	TRBJ1-6	TGCGCCAGCAGCCAAGGTTCAGGGGGCCTTTCGAGTTCACCCCTCCACTTT	CASSQGSGGLSSSPLHF
-	-	TRBV10-2	TRBJ1-1	TGCGCCAGCAATAGCGCAGGGAACACTGAAGCTTTCTTT	CASNSAGNTEAFF
-	-	TRBV19	TRBJ1-1	TGTGCCAGTAGGCCGGGACTATCTTTCTTGGGACGACTGGAAGCTTTCTTT	CASRPGLSFLGRLEAFF
-	-	TRBV13	TRBJ2-1	TGTGCCAGCAGCTTACCGTCGGGGCCGGGAGACAATGAGCAGTTCTTC	CASSLPSGPGDNEQFF
-	TRBD1	TRBV5-4	TRBJ1-1	TGTGCCAGCAGCTTGGAATCAGGGGGCGGCACTGAAGCTTTCTTT	CASSLESGGGTEAFF
once	-	TRBV5-6	TRBJ1-1	TGTGCCAGCAGCCCGACGACGACAGGCGGTGCTTTCTTT	CASSPTTTGGAFF
-	-	TRBV6-5	TRBJ1-1	TGTGCCAGCAGTTTTTATGGCTCACCGGAGACTGAAGCTTTCTTT	CASSFYGSPETEAFF
-	-	TRBV4-3	TRBJ2-3	TGCGCCAGCAGCCAAGAAGCCCGCCGGGTAGCCACAGATACGCAGTATTTT	CASSQEARRVATDTQYF
-	TRBD2	TRBV5-6	TRBJ2-7	TGTGCCAGCAGCTTGGAGCGGGGCCGCTCCTACGAGCAGTACTTC	CASSLERGRSYEQYF
-	-	TRBV30	TRBJ1-4	TGTGCCTGGAGTGCTGCTTTGGGAGGAGGTGAAAAACTGTTTTTT	CAWSAALGGGEKLFF
-	TRBD1	TRBV6-5	TRBJ1-1	TGTGCCAGCAGTAACAGGGGGACAGGGTACACTGAAGCTTTCTTT	CASSNRGTGYTEAFF
-	TRBD2	TRBV5-6	TRBJ2-7	TGTGCCAGCAGCTGGGAGCGGGAGGCCTACGAGCAGTACTTC	CASSWEREAYEQYF
-	-	TRBV10-3	TRBJ1-2	TGTGCCATCGGGGCAAATACCCACTATGGCTACACCTTC	CAIGANTHYGYTF
-	-	TRBV18	TRBJ2-5	TGTGCCAGCTCACCATGGCAGGAGACCCAGTACTTC	CASSPWQETQYF
-	TRBD1	TRBV28	TRBJ2-4	TGTGCCAGCAGTTTAGGACAGGGACAGTACTTC	CASSLGQGQYF
once	TRBD1	TRBV6-5	TRBJ2-6	TGTGCCAGCAGTAGGGGGCCCTCTGGGGCCAACGTCCTGACTTTC	CASSRGPSGANVLTF